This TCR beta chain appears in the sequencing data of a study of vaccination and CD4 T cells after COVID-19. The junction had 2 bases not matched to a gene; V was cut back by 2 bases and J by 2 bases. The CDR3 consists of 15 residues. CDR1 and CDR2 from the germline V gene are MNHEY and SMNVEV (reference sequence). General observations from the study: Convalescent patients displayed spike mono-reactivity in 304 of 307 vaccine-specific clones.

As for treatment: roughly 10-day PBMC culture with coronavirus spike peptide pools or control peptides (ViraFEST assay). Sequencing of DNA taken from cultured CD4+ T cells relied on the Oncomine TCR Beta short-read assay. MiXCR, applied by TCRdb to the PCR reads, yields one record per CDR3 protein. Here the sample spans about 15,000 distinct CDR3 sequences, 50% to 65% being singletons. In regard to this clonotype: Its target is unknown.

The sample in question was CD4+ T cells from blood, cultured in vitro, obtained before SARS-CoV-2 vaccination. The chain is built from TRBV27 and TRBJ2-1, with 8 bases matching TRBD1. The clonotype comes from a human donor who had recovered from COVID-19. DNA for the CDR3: TGTGCCAGCAGTTTAGTGGGACAGGCCTACAATGAGCAGTTCTTC. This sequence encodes CASSLVGQAYNEQFF.